This T cell receptor beta chain was retrieved from a study of blood T cell repertoires in COVID-19. Overall study: Samples of COVID-19 (acute and convalescent) were obtained from the United States, Italy and Spain. Sources were T cells, B-cell-depleted T cells, or PBMCs; the material itself was cDNA or gDNA.

On this clone itself: This sample also contains other DNA sequences that code for the same CDR3.

The data were produced by immunoSEQ multiplex PCR, yet TCRdb's version contains in-frame clones alone and is incomplete. The sample lists about 190,000 clones, 88% seen once, with approximately 4.5% in the top ten. Trimming took 3 bases from V and 2 from J, leaving 8 bases between them. The CDR3 is made up of 13 amino acids. The germline gives CDR1 LNHDA, CDR2 SQIVND (reference sequence). The rearrangement links TRBV19 to TRBJ2-7; maybe TRBD1 (5 bases). The clonotype comes from a human donor in a cohort sampled during active COVID-19. Specimen: peripheral blood. This CDR3 reads CASSIGATYEQYF. CDR3 in DNA: TGTGCCAGTAGTATTGGGGCTACCTACGAGCAGTACTTC.